This T cell receptor (beta chain) was identified during a study of blood T cell repertoires in COVID-19. Across the whole study: The United States, Italy and Spain were the sources of the acute and convalescent COVID-19 samples.

The CDR3 is 13 amino acids. The V gene's germline CDR1 is SNHLY and CDR2 FYNNEI. V shed 8 bases and J shed 5 bases, with 13 bases lying between them. The cohort comprised adults aged about 18 to 90 years residing in 20 to 25 US areas. Participants reported their clinical history, and cohort assignment relied on those reports. Assay: immunoSEQ multiplex PCR; the TCRdb copy retains only in-frame clones and omits some. The sample lists approximately 250,000 clones; more than 70% were seen once. This clone was recorded a few times. The sample taken for sequencing was PBMCs or T cells enriched from blood (not recorded which). The chain uses TRBV2 and TRBJ1-3; the D gene is possibly TRBD1 (5 bases). This clonotype was sampled from a woman aged 40 to 49 with acute COVID-19. The CDR3 region is CASGAFDRNTIYF. CDR3 nucleotides: TGTGCCAGCGGGGCCTTTGATAGAAACACCATATATTTT.